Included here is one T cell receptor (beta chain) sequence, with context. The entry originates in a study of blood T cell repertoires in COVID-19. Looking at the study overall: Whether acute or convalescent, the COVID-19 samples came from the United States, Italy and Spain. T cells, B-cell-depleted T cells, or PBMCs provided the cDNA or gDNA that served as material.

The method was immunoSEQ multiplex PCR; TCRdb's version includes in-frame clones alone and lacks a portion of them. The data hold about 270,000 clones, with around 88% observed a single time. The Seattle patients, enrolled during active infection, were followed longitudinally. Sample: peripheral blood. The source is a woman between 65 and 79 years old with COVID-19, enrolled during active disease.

In DNA form, the CDR3 reads TGTGCCAGCAGCGCCCCCGAGGCAGGGCATGGCTACACCTTC. This sequence encodes CASSAPEAGHGYTF. The rearrangement uses TRBV9 and TRBJ1-2; weak D call: TRBD1 (5 bases). The CDR3 length is 14 residues. Trimming took 3 bases from V and 6 from J, leaving 15 bases between them. Germline CDR1 is SGDLS and CDR2 is YYNGEE.